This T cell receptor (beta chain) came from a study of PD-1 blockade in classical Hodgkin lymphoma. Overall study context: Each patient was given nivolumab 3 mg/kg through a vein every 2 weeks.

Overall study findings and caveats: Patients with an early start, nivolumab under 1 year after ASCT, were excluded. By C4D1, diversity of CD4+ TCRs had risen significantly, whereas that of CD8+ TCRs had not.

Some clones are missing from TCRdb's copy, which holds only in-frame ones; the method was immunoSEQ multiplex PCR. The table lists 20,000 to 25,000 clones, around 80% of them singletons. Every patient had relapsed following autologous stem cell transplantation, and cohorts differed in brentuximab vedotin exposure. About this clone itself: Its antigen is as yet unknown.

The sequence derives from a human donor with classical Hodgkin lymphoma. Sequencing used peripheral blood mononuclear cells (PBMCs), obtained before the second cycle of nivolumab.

The DNA for the CDR3 is TGTGCCAGCAGCTTGGGAGGGGCTGAGGTATACAATGAGCAGTTCTTC. Protein sequence: CASSLGGAEVYNEQFF. The rearrangement joins TRBV5-5 to TRBJ2-1; D assignment may be TRBD1 or TRBD2 (5 bases each). The CDR3 totals 16 residues. CDR1 is SGHKS, CDR2 YYEKEE, per germline (reference sequence). Trimming shortened V by 0 bases and J by 4 bases, and 14 bases separated the two germline ends.